The 7 T cell receptor beta chains given below trace back to one sample, sequenced in a study. Treg sorting used a CD4+CD25+CD127-/low gate. MiXCR, run by TCRdb on the 5' RACE reads, gives a single entry per CDR3 protein. This sample yields about 11,000 distinct CDR3 sequences, of which roughly 18% are seen a single time; around 4% belongs to the top ten. Material: Tregs sorted from a lymph node. The receptors come from a female donor with breast cancer.

By sample share, this clonotype is medium-sized. This sequence joins TRBV27 and TRBJ2-1; 8 bases map to TRBD2. V was pared by 6 bases and J by 6 bases, with 10 bases of the junction left unmatched. Germline V gene data show CDR1 as MNHEY and CDR2 as SMNVEV (reference sequence). The CDR3 is 15 amino acids. CDR3 in amino acids: CASSLGLAGGNEQFF. CDR3 nucleotide sequence: TGTGCCAGCAGCTTGGGGCTAGCGGGCGGCAATGAGCAGTTCTTC.

The table lists this clonotype with many counts. The chain employs TRBV20-1 and TRBJ1-3; no clear D. V was cut by 0 bases and J by 0 bases, with 9 bases left in between. The CDR3 runs 15 residues. Germline loops: CDR1 DFQATT, CDR2 SNEGSKA (reference sequence). The CDR3 region is CSARDRTGSGNTIYF. In DNA, the CDR3 is TGCAGTGCTAGAGATAGGACGGGCTCTGGAAACACCATATATTTT.

This clonotype was observed a handful of times. This clone may be a read error of a much larger clone one base away. The rearrangement joins TRBV10-2 to TRBJ2-3; 10 bases are a match to TRBD2. CDR3 size: 16 residues. Germline V gene data show CDR1 as WSHSY and CDR2 as SAAADI. The CDR3 reads CASSGTSGLKADMQYF. CDR3 nucleotide sequence: TGCGCCAGCAGTGGGACTAGCGGACTCAAGGCAGATATGCAGTATTTT.

Concerning this clonotype: At one of its ends the junction is not consistent with the germline gene, which may arise from a read error. The rearrangement joins TRBV28 to TRBJ1-1; D uncertain. Germline CDR1 is MDHEN and CDR2 is SYDVKM. The CDR3 consists of 14 residues. The CDR3 DNA follows: TGTACCAGCAGTTTAGGAGGCGTTAGCACTGAAGCTTTCTTT. Amino acids: CTSSLGGVSTEAFF.

In its sample, this clonotype ranks as medium-sized. The chain uses TRBV6-5 and TRBJ1-4; 8 nucleotides agree with TRBD1. Germline CDR1 reads MNHEY; CDR2 reads SVGAGI. Trimming took 4 bases from V and 8 from J; bases not matched to a gene: 9. The CDR3 sequence is 15 residues long. In DNA form, the CDR3 reads TGTGCCAGCAGTTCGGAGACAGGGGCCAGGGAAAAACTGTTTTTT. Residues: CASSSETGAREKLFF.

This clonotype has a count of ten or more. The chain links TRBV2 to TRBJ2-7, with no clear D. The germline V and J ends were trimmed by 6 bases and 1 base, with 19 bases remaining between them. Germline CDR1 SNHLY, CDR2 FYNNEI. The CDR3 loop spans 16 amino acids. The DNA of the CDR3 is TGTGCCAGCAGCCGGACGAACAATCCTTTTTCCTACGAGCAGTACTTC. Amino acids: CASSRTNNPFSYEQYF.

In its sample, this clonotype is medium-sized. In DNA form, the CDR3 reads TGTGCCAGCAAAAGGGGGCTTTCTGGCTACACCTTC. This encodes CASKRGLSGYTF. The chain links TRBV2 to TRBJ1-2, with 7 bases aligning to TRBD1. Germline CDR1 is SNHLY and CDR2 is FYNNEI. This CDR3 region has 12 residues. Trimming cost V 7 bases and J 7 bases; bases outside gene matches: 6. The full variable domain, its missing parts supplied by reference TRBV2 and TRBJ1-2, is EPEVTQTPSHQVTQMGQEVILRCVPISNHLYFYWYRQILGQKVEFLVSFYNNEISEKSEIFDDQFSVERPDGSNFTLKIRSTKLEDSAMYFCASKRGLSGYTFGSGTRLTVV.